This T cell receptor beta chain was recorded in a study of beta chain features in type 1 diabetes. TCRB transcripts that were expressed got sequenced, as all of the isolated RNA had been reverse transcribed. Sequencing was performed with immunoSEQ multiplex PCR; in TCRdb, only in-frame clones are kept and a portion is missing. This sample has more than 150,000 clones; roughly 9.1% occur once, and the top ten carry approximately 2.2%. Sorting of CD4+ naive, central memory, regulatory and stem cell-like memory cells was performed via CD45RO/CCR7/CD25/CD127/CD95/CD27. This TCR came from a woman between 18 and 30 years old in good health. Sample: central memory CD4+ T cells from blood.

In DNA, the CDR3 is TGTGCCTGGAGTGCCGACAGGGAACTATACAATGAGCAGTTCTTC. Translation gives CAWSADRELYNEQFF. V is TRBV30 and J is TRBJ2-1; 7 nucleotides line up with TRBD1. CDR3 size: 15 residues. The germline V gene has CDR1 GTSNPN and CDR2 SVGIG (reference sequence). V shed 1 base, J shed 4 bases, and the junction held 7 bases outside the gene matches.